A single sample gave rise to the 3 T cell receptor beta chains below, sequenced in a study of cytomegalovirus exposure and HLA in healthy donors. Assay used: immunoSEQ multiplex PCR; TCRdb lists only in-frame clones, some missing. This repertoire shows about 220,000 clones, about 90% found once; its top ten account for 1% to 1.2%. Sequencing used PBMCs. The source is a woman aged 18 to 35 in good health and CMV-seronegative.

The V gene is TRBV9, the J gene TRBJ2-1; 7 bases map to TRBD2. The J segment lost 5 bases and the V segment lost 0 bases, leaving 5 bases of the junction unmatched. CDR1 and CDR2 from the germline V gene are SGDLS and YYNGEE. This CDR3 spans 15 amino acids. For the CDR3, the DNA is TGTGCCAGCAGCGTAGCTACGGGGGGTGACAATGAGCAGTTCTTC. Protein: CASSVATGGDNEQFF.

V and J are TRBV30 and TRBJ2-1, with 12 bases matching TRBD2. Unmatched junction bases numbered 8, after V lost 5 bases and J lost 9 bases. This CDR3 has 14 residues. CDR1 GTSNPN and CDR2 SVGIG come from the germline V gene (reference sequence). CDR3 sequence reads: CAWSLAGGRSEQFF. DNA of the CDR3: TGTGCCTGGTCTCTAGCGGGAGGGAGGAGTGAGCAGTTCTTC.

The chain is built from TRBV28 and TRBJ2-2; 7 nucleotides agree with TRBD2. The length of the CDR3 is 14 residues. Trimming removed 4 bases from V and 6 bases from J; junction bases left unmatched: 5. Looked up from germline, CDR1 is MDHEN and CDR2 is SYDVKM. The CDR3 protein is CASSSYTSAGELFF. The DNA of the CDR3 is TGTGCCAGCAGTTCGTACACTAGCGCCGGGGAGCTGTTTTTT.